This is a list of T cell receptor beta chains from one sample in a study of beta chain features in type 1 diabetes. Assay: immunoSEQ multiplex PCR; the TCRdb copy retains only in-frame clones and omits some. The top ten hold less than 0.02% of the sample, which has roughly 290,000 clones, 15% seen once. The material sequenced was naive CD4+ T cells from blood. The origin of the receptors is a young man with type 1 diabetes. Both conserved end residues are part of each CDR3. The D gene is left open where the match is weak. Clone size is shown for a subset of rows, as once, few, many or a class of expanded clone.

.	TRBV5-1	TRBD1	TRBJ1-5	TGCGCCAGCAGCCCCGAACAGGGGGTAAATCAGCCCCAGCATTTT	CASSPEQGVNQPQHF
.	TRBV6-1	.	TRBJ2-5	TGTGCCAGCTCTTCACAGGGTAAAGAGACCCAGTACTTC	CASSSQGKETQYF
few	TRBV9	.	TRBJ1-1	TGTGCCAGCGGGTGGGGGAGGGGAACTGAAGCTTTCTTT	CASGWGRGTEAFF
few	TRBV5-6	.	TRBJ1-5	TGTGCCAGCAGCTTACCCGGTCGTCAGCCCCAGCATTTT	CASSLPGRQPQHF
.	TRBV18	.	TRBJ1-2	TGTGCCAGCTCCCAGGAGGGCAACTATGGCTACACCTTC	CASSQEGNYGYTF
.	TRBV2	.	TRBJ1-1	TGTGCCAGCAGCGACGACACAGAAGCTTTCTTT	CASSDDTEAFF
.	TRBV19	.	TRBJ2-1	TGTGCCAGTAGTAGCGACCGGCAGGGAGGTGAGCAGTTCTTC	CASSSDRQGGEQFF
few	TRBV30	.	TRBJ1-2	TGTGCCTGGAAGACTTCGATCCATGGCTACACCTTC	CAWKTSIHGYTF
few	TRBV7-8	.	TRBJ2-7	TGTGCCAGCAGTACCGGGAACACCTACGAGCAGTACTTC	CASSTGNTYEQYF
.	TRBV5-1	TRBD2	TRBJ2-2	TGCGCCAGCAGCTTGATGGGGACTAGCGGGAACCCCACCGGGGAGCTGTTTTTT	CASSLMGTSGNPTGELFF
.	TRBV7-9	.	TRBJ2-7	TGTGCCAGCAGCAATATTCGCGGGACAGCCTTAAGAAGGGAGCAGTACTTC	CASSNIRGTALRREQYF
.	TRBV5-4	TRBD2	TRBJ2-5	TGTGCCAGCAGTTGGGGGACTAGAGAGACCCAGTACTTC	CASSWGTRETQYF
.	TRBV30	.	TRBJ1-4	TGTGCCTGGAGTGTTGGGGGGTTGGGTAATGAAAAACTGTTTTTT	CAWSVGGLGNEKLFF
few	TRBV6-5	.	TRBJ2-5	TGTGCCAGCAGCCCTCCGTCTCAGGGCGGAGAGACCCAGTACTTC	CASSPPSQGGETQYF
.	TRBV28	TRBD1	TRBJ2-7	TGTGCCAGCAGGGGACAGAGGTTCTACGAGCAGTACTTC	CASRGQRFYEQYF
.	TRBV4-1	.	TRBJ2-3	TGCGCCAGCAGCCAAGTGGGCAGCTCCACAGATACGCAGTATTTT	CASSQVGSSTDTQYF
few	TRBV29-1	TRBD1	TRBJ1-2	TGCAGCGTTAGAACAGGGGGCGCAGGTGGCTACACCTTC	CSVRTGGAGGYTF
.	TRBV5-1	.	TRBJ2-2	TGCGCCAGCAGCATATTTTCCGGTGTAGTCACCGGGGAGCTGTTTTTT	CASSIFSGVVTGELFF
.	TRBV5-1	.	TRBJ2-1	TGCGCCAGCAGATTGGGGCCTTCTAGGCTCGACAATGAGCAGTTCTTC	CASRLGPSRLDNEQFF
.	TRBV7-2	.	TRBJ2-7	TGTGCCAGCAGCTTAGTGCCTGTGAGCTCCTACGAGCAGTACTTC	CASSLVPVSSYEQYF
few	TRBV6-5	.	TRBJ2-3	TGTGCCAGCAGTTACCGCGCCACAGATACGCAGTATTTT	CASSYRATDTQYF